This T cell receptor beta chain was captured by sequencing in a study of cytomegalovirus exposure and HLA in healthy donors. Study background: Clustering assigned approximately 78% of the 350 to 400 genotyped donors to the Caucasian-associated ancestry cluster.

A word on this clone: Antigen unknown.

With 60 Vbeta and 13 Jbeta primers, the PCR was carried out. Sequencing used immunoSEQ multiplex PCR; TCRdb keeps in-frame clones, though not all of them. The table lists about 4,900 clones, over 70% of them singletons. The CDR3 length is 12 residues. The junction had 4 bases not matched to a gene; V was cut back by 3 bases and J by 7 bases. CDR1 is GTSNPN and CDR2 is SVGIG in the germline V gene (reference sequence). Findings and caveats of the study: Productive rates of about 90% or about 30% were seen for most TCR beta V segments in an earlier analysis. Most TCR sequences proved rare, with some public TCRs found in many donors. In vitro checks showed that a few CMV-associated chains really do target CMV antigens.

The chain joins TRBV30 to TRBJ2-3; TRBD1 aligns across 7 bases. The receptor comes from a woman between 35 and 50 years old in good health and CMV-seropositive. Input material: PBMCs. CDR3 residues: CAWSDRANTQYF. CDR3 nucleotide sequence: TGTGCCTGGAGCGACAGGGCCAATACGCAGTATTTT.